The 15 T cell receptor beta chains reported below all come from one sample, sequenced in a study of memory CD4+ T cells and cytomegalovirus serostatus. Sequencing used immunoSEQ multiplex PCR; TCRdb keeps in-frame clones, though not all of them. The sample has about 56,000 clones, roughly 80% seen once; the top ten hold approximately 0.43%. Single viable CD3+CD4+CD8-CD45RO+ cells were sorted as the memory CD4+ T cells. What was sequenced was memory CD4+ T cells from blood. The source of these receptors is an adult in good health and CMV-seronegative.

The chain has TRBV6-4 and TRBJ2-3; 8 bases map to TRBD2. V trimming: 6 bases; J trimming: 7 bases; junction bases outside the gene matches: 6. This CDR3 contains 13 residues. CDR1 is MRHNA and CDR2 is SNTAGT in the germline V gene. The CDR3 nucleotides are TGTGCCAGCAGCCCAGTAGCGGGGAATACGCAGTATTTT. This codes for CASSPVAGNTQYF.

The CDR3 spells CASSPGQAGVYGYTF. DNA of the CDR3: TGTGCCAGCAGTCCTGGACAGGCGGGGGTCTATGGCTACACCTTC. The rearrangement uses TRBV28 and TRBJ1-2, with 7 nucleotides matching TRBD1. Germline values: CDR1 MDHEN, CDR2 SYDVKM. Trimming took 5 bases from V and 4 from J; bases not matched to a gene: 10. The CDR3 is 15 amino acids.

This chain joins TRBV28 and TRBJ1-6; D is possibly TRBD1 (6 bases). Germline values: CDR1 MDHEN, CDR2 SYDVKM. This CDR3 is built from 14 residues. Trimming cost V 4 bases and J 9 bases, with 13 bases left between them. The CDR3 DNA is TGTGCCAGCAGTTCTCAATACAGGGCTTCACCCCTCCACTTT. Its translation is CASSSQYRASPLHF.

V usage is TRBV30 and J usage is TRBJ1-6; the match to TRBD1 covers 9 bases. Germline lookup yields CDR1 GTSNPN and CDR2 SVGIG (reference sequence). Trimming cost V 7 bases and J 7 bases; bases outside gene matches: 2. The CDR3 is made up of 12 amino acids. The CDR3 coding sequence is TGTGCCTTCGGGACAGGGAATTCACCCCTCCACTTT. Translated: CAFGTGNSPLHF.

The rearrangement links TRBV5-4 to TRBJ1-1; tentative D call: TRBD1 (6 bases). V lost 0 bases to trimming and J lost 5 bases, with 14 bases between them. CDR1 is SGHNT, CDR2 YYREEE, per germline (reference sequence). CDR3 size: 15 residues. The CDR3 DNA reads TGTGCCAGCAGCTTGGGAGAGGGGGTAGCGACTGAAGCTTTCTTT. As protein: CASSLGEGVATEAFF.

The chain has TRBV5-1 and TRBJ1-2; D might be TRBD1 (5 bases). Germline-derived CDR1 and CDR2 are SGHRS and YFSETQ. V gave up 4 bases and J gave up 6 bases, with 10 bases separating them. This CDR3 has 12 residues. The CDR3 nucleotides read TGCGCCAGCAGCCTCCTCAGGGATGGCTACACCTTC. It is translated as CASSLLRDGYTF. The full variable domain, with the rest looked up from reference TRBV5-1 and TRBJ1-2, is KAGVTQTPRYLIKTRGQQVTLSCSPISGHRSVSWYQQTPGQGLQFLFEYFSETQRNKGNFPGRFSGRQFSNSRSEMNVSTLELGDSALYLCASSLLRDGYTFGSGTRLTVV.

The CDR3 coding sequence is TGTGCCAGCAGCGTCCGCGGGGGGGTGGCCGGGGAGCTGTTTTTT. Translation: CASSVRGGVAGELFF. This rearrangement joins TRBV9 to TRBJ2-2, with 9 bases matching TRBD2. Per germline, CDR1 SGDLS and CDR2 YYNGEE. V lost 2 bases to trimming and J lost 6 bases; unmatched junction nucleotides: 5. This CDR3 is 15 amino acids long. The full variable domain, with the rest looked up from reference TRBV9 and TRBJ2-2, is DSGVTQTPKHLITATGQRVTLRCSPRSGDLSVYWYQQSLDQGLQFLIQYYNGEERAKGNILERFSAQQFPDLHSELNLSSLELGDSALYFCASSVRGGVAGELFFGEGSRLTVL.

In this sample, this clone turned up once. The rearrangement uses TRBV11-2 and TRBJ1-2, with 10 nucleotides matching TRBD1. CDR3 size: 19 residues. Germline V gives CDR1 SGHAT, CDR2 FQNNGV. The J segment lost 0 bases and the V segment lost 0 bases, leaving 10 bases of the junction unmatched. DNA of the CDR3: TGTGCCAGCAGCTTAGAGCGGCGACAGGGGGCCGACACTAACTATGGCTACACCTTC. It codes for CASSLERRQGADTNYGYTF.

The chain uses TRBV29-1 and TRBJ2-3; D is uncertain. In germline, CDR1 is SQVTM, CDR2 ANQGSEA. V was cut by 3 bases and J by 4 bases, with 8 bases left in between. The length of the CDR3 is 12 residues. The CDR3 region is CSVERQADTQYF. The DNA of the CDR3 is TGCAGCGTTGAGAGGCAGGCAGATACGCAGTATTTT.

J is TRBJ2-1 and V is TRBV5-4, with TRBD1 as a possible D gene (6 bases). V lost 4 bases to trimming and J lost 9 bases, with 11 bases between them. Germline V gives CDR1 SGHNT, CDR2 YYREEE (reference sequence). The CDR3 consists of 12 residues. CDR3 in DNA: TGTGCCAGCAGCCCGAACAGGGTTGAGCAGTTCTTC. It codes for CASSPNRVEQFF. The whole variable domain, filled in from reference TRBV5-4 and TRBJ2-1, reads ETGVTQSPTHLIKTRGQQVTLRCSSQSGHNTVSWYQQALGQGPQFIFQYYREEENGRGNFPPRFSGLQFPNYSSELNVNALELDDSALYLCASSPNRVEQFFGPGTRLTVL.

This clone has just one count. CDR3 nucleotide sequence: TGTGCCAGCAGCCAACAGAAGACACCCCTCCACTTT. Its translation: CASSQQKTPLHF. The chain links TRBV14 to TRBJ1-6; D remains unclear. Trimming removed 2 bases from V and 11 bases from J, with 7 bases in between. Germline V CDR1 and CDR2: SGHDN, FVKESK. The CDR3 covers 12 residues. Full variable domain (outside the CDR3, taken from reference TRBV14 and TRBJ1-6): EAGVTQFPSHSVIEKGQTVTLRCDPISGHDNLYWYRRVMGKEIKFLLHFVKESKQDESGMPNNRFLAERTGGTYSTLKVQPAELEDSGVYFCASSQQKTPLHFGNGTRLTVT.

For the CDR3, the DNA is TGTGCCAGCAGCTTGAGCACTAGCGGTTACAATGAGCAGTTCTTC. Translation: CASSLSTSGYNEQFF. The chain recombines TRBV5-5 with TRBJ2-1; TRBD2 agrees at 8 bases. Per the germline V gene, CDR1 is SGHKS and CDR2 is YYEKEE (reference sequence). J was trimmed by 4 bases and V by 1 base; bases with no gene match: 4. There are 15 residues in the CDR3. Full variable domain (missing parts from reference TRBV5-5 and TRBJ2-1): DAGVTQSPTHLIKTRGQQVTLRCSPISGHKSVSWYQQVLGQGPQFIFQYYEKEERGRGNFPDRFSARQFPNYSSELNVNALLLGDSALYLCASSLSTSGYNEQFFGPGTRLTVL.

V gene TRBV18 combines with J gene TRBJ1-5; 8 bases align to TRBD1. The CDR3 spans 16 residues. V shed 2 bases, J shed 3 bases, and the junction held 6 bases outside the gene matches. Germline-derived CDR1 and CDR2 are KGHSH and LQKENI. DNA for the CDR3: TGTGCCAGCTCACCAACGGACAGGGCCTCCAATCAGCCCCAGCATTTT. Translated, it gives CASSPTDRASNQPQHF.

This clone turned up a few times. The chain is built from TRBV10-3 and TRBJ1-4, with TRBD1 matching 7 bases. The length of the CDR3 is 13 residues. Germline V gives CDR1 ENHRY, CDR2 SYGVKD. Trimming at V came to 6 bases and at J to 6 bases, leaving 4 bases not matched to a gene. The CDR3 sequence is CAIRGGTDEKLFF. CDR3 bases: TGTGCCATCAGGGGCGGGACAGATGAAAAACTGTTTTTT.

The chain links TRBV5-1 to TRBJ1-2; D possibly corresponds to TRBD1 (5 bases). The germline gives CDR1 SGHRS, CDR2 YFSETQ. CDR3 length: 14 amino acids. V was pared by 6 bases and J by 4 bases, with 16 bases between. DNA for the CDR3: TGCGCCAGCACGGACACTCAAGGCCTCTATGGCTACACCTTC. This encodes CASTDTQGLYGYTF.